This T cell receptor beta chain was identified during a study of blood T cell repertoires in COVID-19 (dated by TCRdb to the early 2020s). In the study overall: Samples from collaborators originated in the United States, Italy and Spain and spanned both the acute and convalescent phases of COVID-19. The material from the prospective study consisted of cDNA or gDNA derived from T cells, B-cell-depleted T cells, or PBMCs. Deeply sampled blood TCRbeta repertoires from subjects exposed to, actively infected with, or recovered from COVID-19 were included in the dataset. The repertoires were released in a freely available public database meant as a resource for research on the immune response to SARS-CoV-2. The samples were drawn from two sources: the first 160 participants of the ongoing ImmuneRACE study, and 1,000 to 1,500 subjects contributed by 6 global collaborators. The sample metadata nearly always contained a de-identified subject ID, COVID-19 status, age in years and sex. HLA class I and class II types, where available, came from metadata supplied by the sample provider rather than from assay-based typing.

TCRbeta CDR3 regions were amplified from genomic DNA using the immunoSEQ Assay, a bias-controlled multiplex PCR. From the authors' description of their analysis: Within the assay, amplification of reference gene primers was used to estimate how many nucleated cells each sample contained. Sequence reads were collapsed and filtered to measure the absolute abundance of every unique TCRbeta CDR3 rearrangement. For each sample, productive Simpson clonality was calculated as the square root of Simpson's diversity index over productive rearrangements. TCRdb provides this immuneACCESS table in a form limited to in-frame rearrangements. Some clones are lacking; in checked studies, under half of them reflect an unresolved V gene, and why the rest are absent is not known. The V and J calls and clone size are taken from that table; D and trimming were inferred from the DNA. The table for this sample lists about 240,000 clones; around 88% of them were counted only once. Over 9% of the sample is taken by the ten largest.

Overall study outcomes, separate from this receptor: The amount of clinical and demographic metadata varied by source and participant and was provided uncurated.

Collaborating institutions collected whole blood in K2EDTA tubes following their own protocols. Collaborator samples were shipped for TCRbeta analysis as frozen whole blood, isolated PBMCs, or DNA extracted from either sample type. Regarding this clone: Its binding antigen is unknown. No much larger clonotype is one base removed from it; base qualities were not supplied.

Trimming takes 6 bases from V and 4 bases from J, and the germline ends sit 15 bases apart. The CDR3 spans 14 residues, from the cysteine through the phenylalanine. The retained sequence is limited to the CDR3, 42 bases, with the frame set at the first base. Per the germline V gene, MRHNA is the CDR1 and SNTAGT is the CDR2. The TCR originated in a man at least 80 years old with acute or convalescent COVID-19. Recombination joined TRBV6-4 with TRBJ1-1; perhaps TRBD1 is the D gene, with 5 bases matching. The sample comprised peripheral blood. The DNA reads TGTGCCAGCAGGGGGACTAGTTTGAGCACTGAAGCTTTCTTT. Translated, this gives CASRGTSLSTEAFF.